This T cell receptor (beta chain) came from a study of T cell responses to AZD1222 COVID-19 vaccine. The CDR3 is 13 amino acids. Germline trimming cut 3 bases from V and 7 bases from J; bases unmatched to any gene: 5. CDR1 is MNHNS, CDR2 SASEGT, per germline. Study outcomes and limitations: Nearly half of spike-specific TCRs reportedly target variant regions that are unmutated in the B.1.351 and B.1.1.7 variants. Most donors were white British, females outnumbered males, and clonal diversity was possibly underestimated.

On this clone itself: Antigen specificity is unknown.

TCRdb's copy holds only in-frame clones and misses some; the assay was immunoSEQ multiplex PCR. The profile shows 250,000 to 300,000 clones, about 94% of them singletons. The rearrangement links TRBV6-1 to TRBJ2-7, with 8 bases that match TRBD2. The sequence derives from an adult who received the AZD1222 COVID-19 vaccine. The sample here was peripheral blood, taken 28 days after the second AZD1222 dose. CDR3 sequence reads: CASSDTGGFEQYF. CDR3 coding DNA: TGTGCCAGCAGTGACACGGGGGGGTTTGAGCAGTACTTC.